A single sample is the source of the 19 T cell receptor beta chains below, sequenced in a study of regulatory T cells in long-lasting Graves disease. Indicated time point: persistent/refractory GD, antithyroid drugs over 5 years with positive TRAb. The authors made the TCR library using RNA they extracted from PBMCs. Arm-PCR of CDR3 regions and iRepertoire HTBI primers were the basis on which TCR beta libraries were built. TCRdb used MiXCR to reprocess the multiplex PCR reads, holding one entry per CDR3 protein. The sample has roughly 400,000 distinct CDR3 sequences, around 21% seen once. Sequenced material: peripheral blood mononuclear cells (PBMCs), taken when the disease was refractory, from a patient treated with antithyroid drugs. These receptors came from a female donor with Graves disease.

The chain links TRBV7-9 to TRBJ1-1; weak D call: TRBD1 (6 bases). The CDR3 is 11 amino acids. CDR1 and CDR2 from the germline V gene are SEHNR and FQNEAQ (reference sequence). V gave up 1 base and J gave up 10 bases, with 7 bases separating them. Written as DNA, the CDR3 is TGTGCCAGCAGCTTAGGGGACACAGCTTTCTTT. This translates into CASSLGDTAFF.

This clonotype was observed many times. The CDR3 spells CASSLDRNHQETQYF. The CDR3, as DNA: TGTGCCAGCAGCTTAGACAGAAATCACCAAGAGACCCAGTACTTC. This chain connects TRBV11-2 to TRBJ2-5; D is ambiguous. CDR3 length: 15 amino acids. V lost 0 bases and J 0 bases, leaving 8 bases between the germline ends. Germline loops: CDR1 SGHAT, CDR2 FQNNGV.

The chain combines TRBV20-1 with TRBJ2-7; 8 bases agree with TRBD1. The germline gives CDR1 DFQATT, CDR2 SNEGSKA (reference sequence). The CDR3 loop spans 14 amino acids. Trimming cost V 5 bases and J 6 bases; bases outside gene matches: 12. CDR3 protein: CSAPLDRVLAEQYF. The CDR3 nucleotides read TGCAGTGCTCCCCTGGACAGGGTATTGGCCGAGCAGTACTTC.

This clonotype occurred a few times. The chain employs TRBV7-9 and TRBJ2-7; 12 positions match TRBD2. V gave up 5 bases and J gave up 5 bases; unmatched junction bases: 13. CDR3 length: 17 amino acids. Germline loops: CDR1 SEHNR, CDR2 FQNEAQ (reference sequence). As DNA, the CDR3 is TGTGCCAGCAGCCCTAGCGCCGGACTAGCGGGATCAGACGAGCAGTACTTC. Encoded protein: CASSPSAGLAGSDEQYF.

The chain carries TRBV6-1 and TRBJ2-7; tentatively, D is TRBD1 or TRBD2 (6 bases each). Trimming pared 6 bases from V and 7 bases from J, leaving 16 bases between. CDR3 length: 13 residues. Germline lookup yields CDR1 MNHNS and CDR2 SASEGT. CDR3 nucleotides: TGTGCCAGCAGCATTCGGGGGCCATCTGAGCAGTACTTC. Translated, it gives CASSIRGPSEQYF.

Concerning this clonotype: A single base separates this from a much larger clone, so it may be a read error. The genes are TRBV3-1 and TRBJ2-2; D call uncertain. CDR1 and CDR2 (germline): LGHDT, YNNKEL (reference sequence). The CDR3 runs 16 residues. The CDR3 DNA reads TGTGCCAGCGGCCAGAGGCAGGTTATGAACACCGGGGAGCTGTTTTTT. Protein: CASGQRQVMNTGELFF.

This clonotype was observed many times. The chain is built from TRBV28 and TRBJ1-5, with D maybe TRBD1 (6 bases). From germline, CDR1 is MDHEN and CDR2 SYDVKM. V lost 6 bases to trimming and J lost 2 bases, with 11 bases between them. This CDR3 region has 14 residues. The CDR3 bases are TGTGCCAGCAGCGGGGGGCTGGGCAATCAGCCCCAGCATTTT. Translating gives CASSGGLGNQPQHF.

The gene calls are TRBV2 and TRBJ2-1; possibly TRBD2 for D (5 bases). The V end was cut by 4 bases, the J end by 5 bases, with 15 bases between. The length of the CDR3 is 15 residues. Germline loops: CDR1 SNHLY, CDR2 FYNNEI. CDR3 loop: CASSAERSGNNEQFF. The DNA of the CDR3 is TGTGCCAGCAGTGCCGAGAGATCGGGAAACAATGAGCAGTTCTTC.

This clonotype was detected a few times. This chain connects TRBV12-3 or TRBV12-4 to TRBJ2-7; 12 bases match TRBD2. Trimming took 6 bases from V and 5 from J; bases not matched to a gene: 8. The CDR3 sequence is 15 residues long. CDR3 coding DNA: TGTGCCAGCAGGTCCGGACTAGCGGGACCCCACGAGCAGTACTTC. Translated, it gives CASRSGLAGPHEQYF.

This clonotype has a count of ten or more. V is TRBV12-3 or TRBV12-4 and J is TRBJ2-2, with D possibly being TRBD1 (6 bases). Trimming removed 8 bases from V and 2 bases from J, with 9 bases in between. This CDR3 has 13 residues. The CDR3 DNA follows: TGTGCCAGCGGGGGACATAACACCGGGGAGCTGTTTTTT. The encoded protein is CASGGHNTGELFF.

Only one count was recorded for this clonotype. V gene TRBV5-1 combines with J gene TRBJ1-5; unclear D gene. With 0 bases removed from V and 7 bases from J, the gap between germline ends came to 11 bases. The CDR3 is made up of 14 amino acids. Germline V gives CDR1 SGHRS, CDR2 YFSETQ. CDR3 nucleotide sequence: TGCGCCAGCAGCTTGGGGGGTCCGGCCCAGCCCCAGCATTTT. Its protein is CASSLGGPAQPQHF.

DNA of the CDR3: TGCGCCAGCAGCCTTGACAGGGGCGGTCAGCCCCAGCATTTT. It translates to CASSLDRGGQPQHF. The gene calls are TRBV4-1 and TRBJ1-5; 8 bases map to TRBD1. The CDR3 sequence is 14 residues long. The trim removed 4 bases at V and 6 bases at J, leaving 5 bases unmatched. Germline V gene data show CDR1 as MGHRA and CDR2 as YSYEKL.

The sample holds a few counts of this clonotype. The CDR3 sequence: CASTLPAMGGGLRSGANVLTF. The CDR3 DNA is TGTGCCAGCACCTTACCGGCCATGGGGGGGGGGCTTCGTTCTGGGGCCAACGTCCTGACTTTC. The chain recombines TRBV6-1 with TRBJ2-6; tentative D call: TRBD2 (7 bases). Looked up from germline, CDR1 is MNHNS and CDR2 is SASEGT. V gave up 7 bases and J gave up 1 base, with 29 bases separating them. This CDR3 region has 21 residues.

This clonotype was found many times. V gene TRBV6-1 combines with J gene TRBJ2-5; 7 positions match TRBD1. CDR1 and CDR2 (germline): MNHNS, SASEGT. Trimming cost V 7 bases and J 5 bases; bases outside gene matches: 7. The CDR3 has 13 residues. CDR3 sequence reads: CASILDRDETQYF. CDR3 coding DNA: TGTGCCAGCATCCTAGACAGGGATGAGACCCAGTACTTC.

This clonotype showed up many times. This sequence joins TRBV20-1 and TRBJ2-5, with D unresolved. The V gene lost 4 bases and the J gene lost 1 base, with 4 bases spanning the gap. Germline values: CDR1 DFQATT, CDR2 SNEGSKA (reference sequence). The CDR3 has 11 residues. CDR3 residues: CSAIAQETQYF. The CDR3 nucleotides are TGCAGTGCTATAGCCCAAGAGACCCAGTACTTC.

This clonotype showed up many times. This rearrangement joins TRBV7-2 to TRBJ2-5, with 8 bases identical to TRBD1. CDR1 and CDR2 (germline): SGHTA, FQGNSA. The CDR3 is 15 amino acids. Trimming cost V 5 bases and J 5 bases; bases outside gene matches: 10. Here the CDR3 reads CASSLWQGAGETQYF. CDR3 coding DNA: TGTGCCAGCAGCCTGTGGCAGGGGGCCGGGGAGACCCAGTACTTC.

This clonotype was found many times. The chain is built from TRBV28 and TRBJ2-7; TRBD2 aligns across 7 bases. CDR1 and CDR2 (germline): MDHEN, SYDVKM. The trim removed 10 bases at V and 3 bases at J, leaving 9 bases unmatched. This CDR3 is built from 13 residues. The CDR3 DNA reads TGTGCCACCAAGGACGGGAGGTTCTACGAGCAGTACTTC. Its protein product is CATKDGRFYEQYF.

This clonotype occurred once. The J gene is TRBJ2-5, the V gene TRBV10-3; TRBD1 might be the D (6 bases). Germline CDR1 is ENHRY and CDR2 is SYGVKD. The CDR3 sequence is 17 residues long. Trimming left V 3 bases short and J 9 bases short, with 26 bases between. The chain's CDR3 is CAISEGGNLGLSGSQYF. For the CDR3, the DNA is TGTGCCATCAGTGAAGGGGGAAACCTAGGGCTGTCGGGGTCCCAGTACTTC.

This clonotype was recorded a few times. This chain links TRBV6-1 with TRBJ1-1; 7 nucleotides align to TRBD1. Trimming removed 6 bases from V and 5 bases from J; junction bases left unmatched: 12. The V gene's germline CDR1 is MNHNS and CDR2 SASEGT. The CDR3 sequence is 15 residues long. Here the CDR3 reads CASSYRGGVFTEAFF. DNA of the CDR3: TGTGCCAGCAGCTACAGGGGAGGTGTATTTACTGAAGCTTTCTTT.